A selection of T cell receptor beta chains follows, all from one sample in a study of technical replicates of blood from several donors. Only in-frame clones appear in the TCRdb table, and some are missing; sequencing was by immunoSEQ multiplex PCR. The sample holds roughly 50,000 clones, 80% to 95% seen once. Sample: PBMCs. The receptors shown here come from a human donor in good health. Some clones in this sample may be carry-over from other donors' samples. CDR3s include the opening cysteine and the closing phenylalanine or tryptophan. D genes are given only for firm matches.

v_gene: TRBV6-6; j_gene: TRBJ1-1; d_gene: .; CDR3aa: CASRPQGLNTEAFF; CDR3nt: TGTGCCAGCCGACCTCAGGGGCTGAACACTGAAGCTTTCTTT
v_gene: TRBV25-1; j_gene: TRBJ1-1; d_gene: .; CDR3aa: CASSEIPLLSGTEAFF; CDR3nt: TGTGCCAGCAGTGAAATTCCCCTCCTCTCGGGCACTGAAGCTTTCTTT
v_gene: TRBV9; j_gene: TRBJ2-3; d_gene: TRBD1; CDR3aa: CASSAGQGTDTQYF; CDR3nt: TGTGCCAGCAGCGCGGGACAGGGGACAGATACGCAGTATTTT
v_gene: TRBV18; j_gene: TRBJ1-2; d_gene: TRBD1; CDR3aa: CASSPPSTGIGYGYTF; CDR3nt: TGTGCCAGCTCTCCCCCCTCGACAGGGATAGGTTATGGCTACACCTTC
v_gene: TRBV2; j_gene: TRBJ2-5; d_gene: TRBD2; CDR3aa: CASRSPPGLAGWETQYF; CDR3nt: TGTGCCAGCAGAAGTCCTCCGGGACTAGCGGGGTGGGAGACCCAGTACTTC
v_gene: TRBV2; j_gene: TRBJ2-3; d_gene: TRBD2; CDR3aa: CASRTTTPLAGGTTDTQYF; CDR3nt: TGTGCCAGCCGAACGACCACGCCCCTAGCGGGGGGGACCACAGATACGCAGTATTTT
v_gene: TRBV30; j_gene: TRBJ1-5; d_gene: TRBD1; CDR3aa: CAWSPKGQGGNQPQHF; CDR3nt: TGTGCCTGGAGTCCGAAGGGACAGGGTGGCAATCAGCCCCAGCATTTT
v_gene: TRBV2; j_gene: TRBJ1-2; d_gene: TRBD1; CDR3aa: CASRGTGFGYTF; CDR3nt: TGTGCCAGCAGGGGGACAGGCTTTGGCTACACCTTC
v_gene: TRBV4-2; j_gene: TRBJ2-1; d_gene: .; CDR3aa: CASSQRGRDSSYNEQFF; CDR3nt: TGTGCCAGCAGCCAAAGGGGGCGGGACAGCTCCTACAATGAGCAGTTCTTC
v_gene: TRBV29-1; j_gene: TRBJ1-1; d_gene: .; CDR3aa: CSVEPPGVNTEAFF; CDR3nt: TGCAGCGTTGAACCCCCAGGGGTGAACACTGAAGCTTTCTTT
v_gene: TRBV27; j_gene: TRBJ2-7; d_gene: TRBD1; CDR3aa: CASARPGQGSEQYF; CDR3nt: TGTGCCAGCGCAAGGCCCGGACAGGGAAGCGAGCAGTACTTC
v_gene: TRBV19; j_gene: TRBJ1-2; d_gene: TRBD1; CDR3aa: CASTPQGAYGYTF; CDR3nt: TGTGCCAGTACCCCGCAGGGGGCCTATGGCTACACCTTC
v_gene: TRBV5-1; j_gene: TRBJ1-3; d_gene: TRBD1; CDR3aa: CARRPFIGDRLFSGNTIYF; CDR3nt: TGCGCCAGGAGACCTTTCATAGGGGACAGGCTCTTTTCTGGAAACACCATATATTTT
v_gene: TRBV21-1; j_gene: TRBJ2-7; d_gene: .; CDR3aa: CASSPGGEEQYF; CDR3nt: TGTGCCAGCAGCCCCGGGGGGGAAGAGCAGTACTTC
v_gene: TRBV6-7; j_gene: TRBJ1-2; d_gene: TRBD1; CDR3aa: CASSFWTGWGNYGYTF; CDR3nt: TGTGCCAGCAGTTTCTGGACAGGGTGGGGCAACTATGGCTACACCTTC